Below are 2 T cell receptor beta chains sequenced from a single sample in a study of shared clonotypes between healthy human individuals. Method: immunoSEQ multiplex PCR; TCRdb's copy keeps in-frame clones and lacks some. The sample comprises approximately 350,000 clones, about 96% of which are singletons, and about 0.32% rests with the top ten. What was sequenced was memory CD8+ T cells sorted from blood. The subset: CD45RO+ cells pooled with CCR7-negative TemRA cells. These receptors were taken from a man aged 25 to 40 in good health.

The rearrangement joins TRBV18 to TRBJ2-7, with 8 bases lining up with TRBD2. The CDR3 length is 16 residues. Germline assignment: CDR1 KGHSH and CDR2 LQKENI. The ends lost 0 bases at V and 3 bases at J; junction bases unmatched: 7. Written as DNA, the CDR3 is TGTGCCAGCTCACCACCCCGGGGGGGCCCGTACTACGAGCAGTACTTC. Protein product: CASSPPRGGPYYEQYF.

The V gene is TRBV6-5, the J gene TRBJ2-2, with 11 positions matching TRBD2. Germline V gives CDR1 MNHEY, CDR2 SVGAGI. Trimming took 6 bases from V and 6 from J; bases not matched to a gene: 3. CDR3 length: 14 residues. Here the CDR3 reads CASSFSGRAGELFF. The CDR3 nucleotides are TGTGCCAGCAGCTTTAGCGGGAGGGCCGGGGAGCTGTTTTTT.